Presented here are 27 T cell receptor beta chains from one specimen sequenced in a study of T cell responses to AZD1222 COVID-19 vaccine. Profiling relied on immunoSEQ multiplex PCR, and the TCRdb table lists in-frame clones only, not all of them. The sample lists approximately 110,000 clones, 70% to 90% occurring once. Source: peripheral blood, taken on day 0 of AZD1222 vaccination. The receptor source for this set is an adult in good health.

The chain links TRBV5-1 to TRBJ2-1, with a possible D match to TRBD1 (5 bases). The ends were cut back, 0 bases at V and 4 bases at J, with 11 bases in the middle. The CDR3 totals 15 residues. Germline V gene sequence: CDR1 SGHRS, CDR2 YFSETQ. In nucleotides, the CDR3 is TGCGCCAGCAGCTTGGGACCGGACACATACAATGAGCAGTTCTTC. Protein product: CASSLGPDTYNEQFF.

This chain connects TRBV12-5 to TRBJ1-2, with a possible D match to TRBD1 (6 bases). This CDR3 is 19 amino acids long. The V and J ends lost 0 bases and 1 base respectively, with 21 bases between them. In germline, CDR1 is LGHNT, CDR2 FRNRAP. The CDR3 reads CASGLVTSGQGLLNYGYTF. The CDR3 DNA follows: TGTGCTAGTGGTTTGGTTACCTCGGGACAAGGCCTTCTTAACTATGGCTACACCTTC.

This chain joins TRBV28 and TRBJ1-2; D not certain. V was clipped by 4 bases and J by 5 bases, with 5 bases between them. The CDR3 sequence is 11 residues long. Germline V lookup: CDR1 MDHEN, CDR2 SYDVKM. CDR3: CASSSYYGYTF. In DNA form, the CDR3 reads TGTGCCAGCAGTTCCTATTATGGCTACACCTTC.

The chain employs TRBV28 and TRBJ1-3; no firm D call. V lost 4 bases to trimming and J lost 2 bases, with 12 bases between them. The CDR3 is 15 amino acids. Germline lookup yields CDR1 MDHEN and CDR2 SYDVKM. CDR3 loop: CASSWASRPGNTIYF. Here the CDR3 DNA reads TGTGCCAGCAGTTGGGCCTCCAGACCTGGAAACACCATATATTTT.

CDR3: CASGVTTGGEQYF. CDR3 DNA: TGTGCCTCGGGCGTTACAACAGGGGGCGAGCAGTACTTC. The genes are TRBV15 and TRBJ2-7; 8 bases agree with TRBD1. Looked up from germline, CDR1 is LNHNV and CDR2 is YYDKDF (reference sequence). Losses at the gene ends were 11 bases for V and 6 bases for J; bases not matched to a gene: 12. The length of the CDR3 is 13 residues.

This chain uses TRBV21-1 with TRBJ2-3; TRBD2 reflects the table's D call only, with no check against the DNA. TRBV21-1 is an annotated pseudogene. CDR3 length equals 20 residues. The CDR3 protein is CASSKGLAGGEGGCTDTQYF. The CDR3 region has the DNA TGTGCCAGCAGCAAAGGGCTAGCGGGAGGGGAAGGGGGTTGCACAGATACGCAGTATTTT.

V is TRBV28 and J is TRBJ2-7; tentatively, D is TRBD2 (6 bases). The CDR3 has 16 amino acids. The V end lost 5 bases, the J end lost 3 bases, and 20 bases lay between the germline ends. The V gene's germline CDR1 is MDHEN and CDR2 SYDVKM. CDR3 DNA: TGTGCCAGCAGTCCCCTTAGCGGCGGAAGGAACTACGAGCAGTACTTC. The encoded protein is CASSPLSGGRNYEQYF.

The chain carries TRBV4-2 and TRBJ2-7; tentatively, D is TRBD2 (5 bases). CDR1 LGHNA and CDR2 YNFKEQ come from the germline V gene. Trimming shortened V by 0 bases and J by 0 bases, and 6 bases separated the two germline ends. The CDR3 is 14 amino acids. In nucleotides, the CDR3 is TGTGCCAGCAGCCAAGAGACTAACTCCTACGAGCAGTACTTC. Encoded protein: CASSQETNSYEQYF.

This clone occurred once. The rearrangement joins TRBV29-1 to TRBJ2-7; a possible D gene is TRBD2 (5 bases). V was pared by 5 bases and J by 0 bases, with 11 bases between. The CDR3 is 13 residues long. In germline, CDR1 is SQVTM, CDR2 ANQGSEA. CDR3 nucleotides: TGCAGCGTTCAGGTTGGAGGCTCCTACGAGCAGTACTTC. Its translation is CSVQVGGSYEQYF.

The chain has TRBV9 and TRBJ2-1; 7 bases map to TRBD1. Trimming removed 2 bases from V and 5 bases from J; junction bases left unmatched: 4. From germline, CDR1 is SGDLS and CDR2 YYNGEE. The CDR3 contains 14 residues. For the CDR3, the DNA is TGTGCCAGCAGCGTTACCGGGACAGACAATGAGCAGTTCTTC. It is translated as CASSVTGTDNEQFF.

The chain joins TRBV30 to TRBJ2-1; a weak D match, TRBD2 (6 bases). Germline V lookup: CDR1 GTSNPN, CDR2 SVGIG (reference sequence). V lost 0 bases, J lost 7 bases, and 10 bases lay in between. The CDR3 length is 13 residues. The CDR3 reads CAWSVSGRNEQFF. The CDR3 DNA follows: TGTGCCTGGAGTGTTAGCGGCCGGAATGAGCAGTTCTTC.

The rearrangement uses TRBV15 and TRBJ1-4; maybe TRBD1 (5 bases). V lost 0 bases, J lost 4 bases, and 12 bases lay in between. Germline V gives CDR1 LNHNV, CDR2 YYDKDF (reference sequence). This CDR3 has 16 amino acids. Here the CDR3 DNA reads TGTGCCACCAGCAGAGAGGTCCAGGGTCTTAATGAAAAACTGTTTTTT. This sequence encodes CATSREVQGLNEKLFF.

In this sample, this clone turned up a few times. The V call is TRBV4-2, the J call TRBJ2-3; the match to TRBD2 covers 14 bases. Germline trimming cut 2 bases from V and 7 bases from J; bases unmatched to any gene: 5. The CDR3 totals 16 residues. CDR1 LGHNA and CDR2 YNFKEQ come from the germline V gene. In DNA, the CDR3 is TGTGCCAGCAGCCAAACCGGGACTAGCGGGAGACATACGCAGTATTTT. It yields the protein CASSQTGTSGRHTQYF.

The V call is TRBV27, the J call TRBJ2-1, with a possible D match to TRBD2 (6 bases). The CDR3 has 15 amino acids. The ends were cut back, 4 bases at V and 8 bases at J, with 18 bases in the middle. Germline CDR1 reads MNHEY; CDR2 reads SMNVEV (reference sequence). The CDR3 here is CASSSPTVRGYEQFF. The DNA for the CDR3 is TGTGCCAGCAGTTCCCCGACGGTACGGGGGTATGAGCAGTTCTTC.

The chain uses TRBV24-1 and TRBJ2-5; 7 bases fit TRBD2. The CDR3 totals 11 residues. Germline V lookup: CDR1 KGHDR, CDR2 SFDVKD. V trimming: 10 bases; J trimming: 4 bases; junction bases outside the gene matches: 2. The DNA for the CDR3 is TGTGCCACGGGAGGGATAGAGACCCAGTACTTC. It is translated as CATGGIETQYF.

To note about this clone: This specimen includes other DNA sequences encoding the same CDR3. CDR3 protein: CASSRGVQETQYF. The CDR3 nucleotides are TGTGCCAGCAGCCGTGGGGTCCAAGAGACCCAGTACTTC. The chain recombines TRBV7-3 with TRBJ2-5; D call uncertain. V lost 5 bases to trimming and J lost 1 base, with 8 bases between them. CDR3 length equals 13 residues. The V gene's germline CDR1 is SGHTA and CDR2 FQGTGA.

The gene calls are TRBV13 and TRBJ2-1, with 7 bases aligning to TRBD2. Germline assignment: CDR1 PRHDT and CDR2 FYEKMQ (reference sequence). The length of the CDR3 is 14 residues. V was pared by 7 bases and J by 2 bases, with 5 bases of the junction left unmatched. The CDR3 region is CASTQRDAYNEQFF. The CDR3, as DNA: TGTGCCAGCACCCAGCGGGACGCCTACAATGAGCAGTTCTTC.

The chain carries TRBV14 and TRBJ2-7; D unclear. The CDR3 consists of 14 residues. The germline V gene has CDR1 SGHDN and CDR2 FVKESK. V was pared by 2 bases and J by 3 bases, with 11 bases between. The CDR3 region has the DNA TGTGCCAGCAGCCAACGGCCCACGTTCTACGAGCAGTACTTC. Protein: CASSQRPTFYEQYF.

This chain connects TRBV10-3 to TRBJ1-3; 8 bases agree with TRBD1. Germline V gives CDR1 ENHRY, CDR2 SYGVKD. The CDR3 is 12 amino acids. V gave up 7 bases and J gave up 8 bases; unmatched junction bases: 4. The CDR3 sequence is CAIKDRADTIYF. In DNA form, the CDR3 reads TGTGCCATCAAGGACAGGGCAGACACCATATATTTT.

The chain uses TRBV10-2 and TRBJ2-7, with 9 positions matching TRBD1. The CDR3 extends over 14 amino acids. Germline assignment: CDR1 WSHSY and CDR2 SAAADI. V trimming: 7 bases; J trimming: 1 base; junction bases outside the gene matches: 5. As DNA, the CDR3 is TGCGCCAGCATTACAGGGACAGGGTCCTACGAGCAGTACTTC. Residues: CASITGTGSYEQYF.

This chain links TRBV27 with TRBJ2-3; no clear D gene. The V end lost 5 bases, the J end lost 0 bases, and 6 bases lay between the germline ends. This CDR3 spans 13 amino acids. Germline V gives CDR1 MNHEY, CDR2 SMNVEV (reference sequence). The CDR3 loop is CASSNPSTDTQYF. CDR3 nucleotides: TGTGCCAGCAGTAATCCTAGCACAGATACGCAGTATTTT.

For this clone: No DNA is shown, since the ends of the CDR3 on it are uncertain; the CDR3 is the one TCRdb lists. This chain joins TRBV28 and TRBJ2-4. Including both end residues, the CDR3 is 12 amino acids long. Germline CDR1 reads MDHEN; CDR2 reads SYDVKM. Here the CDR3 reads CASSSSRTIQYF.

This chain connects TRBV28 to TRBJ2-1; D not resolved. The V gene's germline CDR1 is MDHEN and CDR2 SYDVKM. V gave up 4 bases and J gave up 7 bases, with 8 bases separating them. The length of the CDR3 is 12 residues. DNA of the CDR3: TGTGCCAGCAGTTCCCTATTAAATGAGCAGTTCTTC. This translates into CASSSLLNEQFF.

This clone showed up just once. The chain combines TRBV28 with TRBJ2-1, with 12 nucleotides matching TRBD2. Germline V gives CDR1 MDHEN, CDR2 SYDVKM. The CDR3 extends over 15 amino acids. J gave up 9 bases and V 6 bases, and 9 bases lay outside the gene matches. CDR3 nucleotide sequence: TGTGCCAGCAGATACGGACTAGCGGGAAGTAGTGAGCAGTTCTTC. It is translated as CASRYGLAGSSEQFF.

V usage is TRBV9 and J usage is TRBJ2-1; D is uncertain. From germline, CDR1 is SGDLS and CDR2 YYNGEE. Deletions cut 3 bases from V and 7 bases from J, with 8 bases between. The CDR3 sequence is 12 residues long. The CDR3 DNA reads as TGTGCCAGCAGCGGGAGTGCGAATGAGCAGTTCTTC. Translating gives CASSGSANEQFF.

This clone was seen only a few times. The chain carries TRBV6-5 and TRBJ2-1; TRBD1 is a possible D gene (5 bases). The CDR3 totals 14 residues. Trimming pared 6 bases from V and 2 bases from J, leaving 11 bases between. Germline CDR1 MNHEY, CDR2 SVGAGI. The CDR3 coding sequence is TGTGCCAGCAGCCCCAGGGTTCCCTACAATGAGCAGTTCTTC. Residues: CASSPRVPYNEQFF.

This clone was seen a single time. The CDR3 protein is CAWSAGDAWSYGYTF. The CDR3, as DNA: TGTGCCTGGAGTGCGGGAGATGCCTGGAGCTATGGCTACACCTTC. The chain carries TRBV30 and TRBJ1-2; D uncertain. The CDR3 covers 15 residues. The germline V gene has CDR1 GTSNPN and CDR2 SVGIG (reference sequence). Trimming removed 1 base from V and 4 bases from J, with 16 bases in between.